Listed below are T cell receptor beta chains from one sample, sequenced in a study of technical replicates of blood from a few donors. Data came from immunoSEQ multiplex PCR; TCRdb stores just in-frame clones and leaves some out. The profile shows 75,000 to 95,000 clones, roughly 94% of them singletons. Material for sequencing was T cells isolated from PBMCs. These receptors came from a human donor in good health. CDR3s include the opening cysteine and the closing phenylalanine or tryptophan. The D gene is left open where the match is weak. Some rows mark clone size as missing; the rest say once, few, many or name a class of expanded clone.

cdr3_length: 15
v_call: TRBV6-1
j_call: TRBJ1-2
clone_size: once
d_call: TRBD1
cdr3_aa: CASSAANRGFYGYTF
cdr3_nt: TGTGCCAGCAGTGCCGCCAACAGGGGATTTTATGGCTACACCTTC

cdr3_length: 15
v_call: TRBV5-1
j_call: TRBJ1-4
clone_size: NA
d_call: NA
cdr3_aa: CASSLEDSLNEKLFF
cdr3_nt: TGCGCCAGCAGCTTGGAGGACAGCCTTAATGAAAAACTGTTTTTT

cdr3_length: 19
v_call: TRBV5-1
j_call: TRBJ2-2
clone_size: NA
d_call: TRBD2
cdr3_aa: CASSLSAGVIGQGTGELFF
cdr3_nt: TGCGCCAGCAGCTTGTCCGCGGGAGTTATCGGCCAGGGAACCGGGGAGCTGTTTTTT

cdr3_length: 12
v_call: TRBV2
j_call: TRBJ1-1
clone_size: NA
d_call: NA
cdr3_aa: CASRWGGSEAFF
cdr3_nt: TGTGCCAGCAGGTGGGGGGGTTCTGAAGCTTTCTTT

cdr3_length: 14
v_call: TRBV2
j_call: TRBJ2-7
clone_size: NA
d_call: TRBD2
cdr3_aa: CASSASGRSYEQYF
cdr3_nt: TGTGCCAGCAGTGCTAGCGGACGCTCCTACGAGCAGTACTTC

cdr3_length: 15
v_call: TRBV6-5
j_call: TRBJ2-7
clone_size: once
d_call: TRBD1
cdr3_aa: CASRLPIDRAHEQYF
cdr3_nt: TGTGCCAGCAGATTACCTATCGACAGGGCCCACGAGCAGTACTTC

cdr3_length: 13
v_call: TRBV6-6
j_call: TRBJ2-2
clone_size: once
d_call: NA
cdr3_aa: CASAGRNTGELFF
cdr3_nt: TGTGCCTCGGCGGGGAGGAACACCGGGGAGCTGTTTTTT

cdr3_length: 15
v_call: TRBV2
j_call: TRBJ2-4
clone_size: NA
d_call: NA
cdr3_aa: CASEWQGGFKNIQYF
cdr3_nt: TGTGCCAGCGAGTGGCAGGGGGGTTTCAAAAACATTCAGTACTTC

cdr3_length: 15
v_call: TRBV6-5
j_call: TRBJ1-3
clone_size: NA
d_call: NA
cdr3_aa: CASSSLFDSGNTIYF
cdr3_nt: TGTGCCAGCAGTTCACTTTTTGACTCTGGAAACACCATATATTTT

cdr3_length: 14
v_call: TRBV28
j_call: TRBJ1-2
clone_size: NA
d_call: NA
cdr3_aa: CASSLPTGIYGYTF
cdr3_nt: TGTGCCAGCAGTTTACCCACAGGGATCTATGGCTACACCTTC

cdr3_length: 17
v_call: TRBV2
j_call: TRBJ2-3
clone_size: NA
d_call: TRBD2
cdr3_aa: CASSDKGLAGVLDTQYF
cdr3_nt: TGTGCCAGCAGTGATAAGGGACTAGCGGGAGTTCTCGATACGCAGTATTTT

cdr3_length: 16
v_call: TRBV5-1
j_call: TRBJ2-3
clone_size: NA
d_call: TRBD2
cdr3_aa: CASSLGLGAGADTQYF
cdr3_nt: TGCGCCAGCAGCTTGGGATTAGGGGCGGGAGCAGATACGCAGTATTTT

cdr3_length: 14
v_call: TRBV2
j_call: TRBJ1-1
clone_size: NA
d_call: NA
cdr3_aa: CASSQREGNTEAFF
cdr3_nt: TGTGCCAGCAGCCAACGGGAGGGAAACACTGAAGCTTTCTTT

cdr3_length: 17
v_call: TRBV5-4
j_call: TRBJ1-2
clone_size: NA
d_call: NA
cdr3_aa: CASSLAGILPGQDGYTF
cdr3_nt: TGTGCCAGCAGCTTGGCCGGGATCCTGCCGGGTCAGGATGGCTACACCTTC

cdr3_length: 15
v_call: TRBV28
j_call: TRBJ2-7
clone_size: NA
d_call: TRBD2
cdr3_aa: CASSLGRTSSYEQYF
cdr3_nt: TGTGCCAGCAGTTTAGGAAGGACTAGCAGCTACGAGCAGTACTTC

cdr3_length: 16
v_call: TRBV4-1
j_call: TRBJ2-7
clone_size: NA
d_call: TRBD1
cdr3_aa: CASSHGTGTMIYEQYF
cdr3_nt: TGCGCCAGCAGCCACGGGACAGGGACGATGATCTACGAGCAGTACTTC

cdr3_length: 15
v_call: TRBV30
j_call: TRBJ1-5
clone_size: NA
d_call: TRBD1
cdr3_aa: CAWSVRDRDNQPQHF
cdr3_nt: TGTGCCTGGAGTGTAAGGGACAGGGATAATCAGCCCCAGCATTTT

cdr3_length: 14
v_call: TRBV6-5
j_call: TRBJ2-7
clone_size: NA
d_call: TRBD1
cdr3_aa: CASVPGTGPYEQYF
cdr3_nt: TGTGCCAGCGTTCCAGGGACAGGGCCCTACGAGCAGTACTTC

cdr3_length: 13
v_call: TRBV6-5
j_call: TRBJ2-4
clone_size: NA
d_call: NA
cdr3_aa: CASSYTPTSPMYF
cdr3_nt: TGTGCCAGCAGTTACACCCCGACATCTCCCATGTACTTC

cdr3_length: 15
v_call: TRBV7-6
j_call: TRBJ2-1
clone_size: NA
d_call: TRBD2
cdr3_aa: CASSYGGNSYNEQFF
cdr3_nt: TGTGCCAGCAGTTACGGGGGGAACTCCTACAATGAGCAGTTCTTC

cdr3_length: 17
v_call: TRBV7-7
j_call: TRBJ2-1
clone_size: once
d_call: TRBD1
cdr3_aa: CASSRKPGQASYNEQFF
cdr3_nt: TGTGCCAGCAGCAGAAAACCGGGACAGGCGTCCTACAATGAGCAGTTCTTC

cdr3_length: 13
v_call: TRBV10-1
j_call: TRBJ2-1
clone_size: NA
d_call: TRBD2
cdr3_aa: CASSENPRGEQFF
cdr3_nt: TGCGCCAGCAGTGAGAATCCGCGGGGGGAGCAGTTCTTC

cdr3_length: 14
v_call: TRBV4-1
j_call: TRBJ2-6
clone_size: NA
d_call: NA
cdr3_aa: CASSLREGANVLTF
cdr3_nt: TGCGCCAGCAGCCTGAGGGAAGGGGCCAACGTCCTGACTTTC

cdr3_length: 15
v_call: TRBV6-5
j_call: TRBJ1-3
clone_size: NA
d_call: NA
cdr3_aa: CASSYSGNRGNTIYF
cdr3_nt: TGTGCCAGCAGTTACTCTGGAAACAGGGGAAACACCATATATTTT

cdr3_length: 14
v_call: TRBV19
j_call: TRBJ1-5
clone_size: few
d_call: NA
cdr3_aa: CASSLYRVSQPQHF
cdr3_nt: TGTGCCAGTAGTCTTTACAGGGTGTCCCAGCCCCAGCATTTT

cdr3_length: 12
v_call: TRBV30
j_call: TRBJ1-1
clone_size: NA
d_call: NA
cdr3_aa: CAWGESNTEAFF
cdr3_nt: TGTGCCTGGGGGGAGAGTAACACTGAAGCTTTCTTT

cdr3_length: 19
v_call: TRBV9
j_call: TRBJ2-1
clone_size: NA
d_call: TRBD2
cdr3_aa: CASSPGLAGGIHSYNEQFF
cdr3_nt: TGTGCCAGCAGCCCGGGACTAGCGGGAGGAATCCACTCCTACAATGAGCAGTTCTTC

cdr3_length: 13
v_call: TRBV9
j_call: TRBJ2-7
clone_size: NA
d_call: TRBD1
cdr3_aa: CASSVTGAYEQYF
cdr3_nt: TGTGCCAGCAGCGTGACAGGGGCGTACGAGCAGTACTTC

cdr3_length: 16
v_call: TRBV19
j_call: TRBJ2-7
clone_size: NA
d_call: NA
cdr3_aa: CASSFSSHVVGYEQYF
cdr3_nt: TGTGCCAGTAGCTTTTCCTCCCATGTCGTCGGCTACGAGCAGTACTTC

cdr3_length: 14
v_call: TRBV18
j_call: TRBJ1-1
clone_size: NA
d_call: TRBD1
cdr3_aa: CASSSQGVNTEAFF
cdr3_nt: TGTGCCAGCTCATCCCAGGGGGTAAACACTGAAGCTTTCTTT

cdr3_length: 14
v_call: TRBV7-8
j_call: TRBJ1-1
clone_size: once
d_call: NA
cdr3_aa: CASSSAGGEREAFF
cdr3_nt: TGTGCCAGCAGCTCCGCTGGTGGGGAGAGAGAAGCTTTCTTT

cdr3_length: 15
v_call: TRBV9
j_call: TRBJ1-1
clone_size: NA
d_call: NA
cdr3_aa: CASSVVGAGNTEAFF
cdr3_nt: TGTGCCAGCAGCGTAGTGGGGGCCGGGAACACTGAAGCTTTCTTT

cdr3_length: 20
v_call: TRBV7-8
j_call: TRBJ1-3
clone_size: NA
d_call: NA
cdr3_aa: CASSLVRLARPNYSGNTIYF
cdr3_nt: TGTGCCAGCAGCTTAGTAAGGCTAGCCAGGCCCAACTACTCTGGAAACACCATATATTTT

cdr3_length: 14
v_call: TRBV7-6
j_call: TRBJ2-3
clone_size: NA
d_call: NA
cdr3_aa: CASSLETASDTQYF
cdr3_nt: TGTGCCAGCAGCCTAGAAACAGCCTCAGATACGCAGTATTTT

cdr3_length: 14
v_call: TRBV29-1
j_call: TRBJ2-3
clone_size: NA
d_call: NA
cdr3_aa: CSVESGFGADTQYF
cdr3_nt: TGCAGCGTTGAATCGGGGTTCGGGGCAGATACGCAGTATTTT

cdr3_length: 17
v_call: TRBV5-1
j_call: TRBJ2-3
clone_size: NA
d_call: TRBD2
cdr3_aa: CASSLSTSGVLTDTQYF
cdr3_nt: TGCGCCAGCAGCTTGTCGACTAGCGGGGTACTCACAGATACGCAGTATTTT

cdr3_length: 14
v_call: TRBV5-1
j_call: TRBJ1-6
clone_size: NA
d_call: TRBD1
cdr3_aa: CASSLRQGNSPLHF
cdr3_nt: TGCGCCAGCAGCCTTCGACAGGGAAATTCACCCCTCCACTTT

cdr3_length: 14
v_call: TRBV19
j_call: TRBJ1-2
clone_size: few
d_call: TRBD1
cdr3_aa: CASRPYRDSDGYTF
cdr3_nt: TGTGCCAGTAGACCATACCGGGACAGCGATGGCTACACCTTC

cdr3_length: 14
v_call: TRBV9
j_call: TRBJ1-1
clone_size: NA
d_call: NA
cdr3_aa: CASSARWRGTEAFF
cdr3_nt: TGTGCCAGCAGCGCCCGTTGGCGGGGGACTGAAGCTTTCTTT

cdr3_length: 14
v_call: TRBV25-1
j_call: TRBJ2-1
clone_size: NA
d_call: NA
cdr3_aa: CASSAAGAWNEQFF
cdr3_nt: TGTGCCAGCAGTGCCGCGGGGGCTTGGAATGAGCAGTTCTTC

cdr3_length: 14
v_call: TRBV19
j_call: TRBJ2-2
clone_size: NA
d_call: NA
cdr3_aa: CASRSGTNTGELFF
cdr3_nt: TGTGCCAGCAGAAGCGGGACAAACACCGGGGAGCTGTTTTTT

cdr3_length: 14
v_call: TRBV2
j_call: TRBJ2-3
clone_size: NA
d_call: NA
cdr3_aa: CASNSRVSTDTQYF
cdr3_nt: TGTGCCAGCAACTCTAGAGTTAGCACAGATACGCAGTATTTT

cdr3_length: 14
v_call: TRBV7-9
j_call: TRBJ1-1
clone_size: NA
d_call: NA
cdr3_aa: CASSSGPRGTEAFF
cdr3_nt: TGTGCCAGCAGTTCCGGACCAAGGGGGACTGAAGCTTTCTTT

cdr3_length: 14
v_call: TRBV7-6
j_call: TRBJ1-2
clone_size: NA
d_call: NA
cdr3_aa: CASSLDTNPYGYTF
cdr3_nt: TGTGCCAGCAGCTTAGATACTAATCCCTATGGCTACACCTTC

cdr3_length: 16
v_call: TRBV6-1
j_call: TRBJ2-3
clone_size: NA
d_call: TRBD1
cdr3_aa: CASSEGTGYGSDTQYF
cdr3_nt: TGTGCCAGCAGTGAGGGGACAGGGTACGGTTCAGATACGCAGTATTTT

cdr3_length: 15
v_call: TRBV19
j_call: TRBJ1-6
clone_size: NA
d_call: NA
cdr3_aa: CASSISAENNSPLHF
cdr3_nt: TGTGCCAGTAGTATTTCCGCAGAAAACAATTCACCCCTCCACTTT

cdr3_length: 15
v_call: TRBV12-5
j_call: TRBJ1-1
clone_size: NA
d_call: NA
cdr3_aa: CASGVGPPMNTEAFF
cdr3_nt: TGTGCTAGTGGCGTGGGCCCCCCGATGAACACTGAAGCTTTCTTT

cdr3_length: 15
v_call: TRBV19
j_call: TRBJ2-4
clone_size: NA
d_call: TRBD2
cdr3_aa: CASSITSGYKNIQYF
cdr3_nt: TGTGCCAGTAGTATCACTAGCGGTTATAAAAACATTCAGTACTTC

cdr3_length: 18
v_call: TRBV6-1
j_call: TRBJ2-3
clone_size: NA
d_call: TRBD2
cdr3_aa: CASSEASGGLTSTDTQYF
cdr3_nt: TGTGCCAGCAGTGAAGCTAGCGGGGGACTTACTAGCACAGATACGCAGTATTTT

cdr3_length: 14
v_call: TRBV2
j_call: TRBJ1-1
clone_size: NA
d_call: TRBD1
cdr3_aa: CASRVTGDRVEAFF
cdr3_nt: TGTGCCAGCAGGGTGACAGGGGACAGAGTGGAAGCTTTCTTT

cdr3_length: 13
v_call: TRBV19
j_call: TRBJ1-4
clone_size: NA
d_call: TRBD1
cdr3_aa: CASTWDRGEKLFF
cdr3_nt: TGTGCCAGTACCTGGGACAGGGGTGAAAAACTGTTTTTT

cdr3_length: 16
v_call: TRBV13
j_call: TRBJ2-7
clone_size: NA
d_call: TRBD2
cdr3_aa: CASSSTLAGGPGEQYF
cdr3_nt: TGTGCCAGCAGCTCCACCCTGGCGGGAGGGCCGGGTGAGCAGTACTTC

cdr3_length: 15
v_call: TRBV19
j_call: TRBJ1-6
clone_size: NA
d_call: NA
cdr3_aa: CASSILGQYNSPLHF
cdr3_nt: TGTGCCAGTAGTATATTGGGACAATATAATTCACCCCTCCACTTT

cdr3_length: 11
v_call: TRBV2
j_call: TRBJ2-1
clone_size: NA
d_call: NA
cdr3_aa: CASTLGNEQFF
cdr3_nt: TGTGCCAGCACACTAGGAAATGAGCAGTTCTTC

cdr3_length: 15
v_call: TRBV10-1
j_call: TRBJ2-1
clone_size: NA
d_call: TRBD2
cdr3_aa: CASSGGGSSYNEQFF
cdr3_nt: TGCGCCAGCAGTGGGGGCGGGAGCTCCTACAATGAGCAGTTCTTC

cdr3_length: 14
v_call: TRBV6-6
j_call: TRBJ1-1
clone_size: NA
d_call: TRBD1
cdr3_aa: CASSSGGWNTEAFF
cdr3_nt: TGTGCCAGCAGTTCAGGGGGCTGGAACACTGAAGCTTTCTTT